The clone carrying this T cell receptor (beta chain) was recorded only once. Its antigen is undetermined. PCR primers comprised 60 Vbeta and 13 Jbeta primers. Assay used: immunoSEQ multiplex PCR; TCRdb lists only in-frame clones, some missing. The profile covers fewer than 200,000 clones, with approximately 80% appearing a single time and roughly 3.5% taken by the ten largest. This specimen belongs to a study of cytomegalovirus exposure and HLA in healthy donors. Study results and limitations: About 87% or about 30% of the time was how often most TCR beta V segments were productive, according to an earlier analysis. There were several of the most significant clusters that appeared linked to common viral pathogens in a later analysis. Another analysis was done later, and it associated 16,951 TCR beta sequences with HLA alleles at 0.05 false discovery rate.

The CDR3 contains 16 residues. Trimming took 1 base from V and 2 from J; bases not matched to a gene: 4. Germline CDR1 and CDR2: SNHLY and FYNNEI. This chain uses TRBV2 with TRBJ1-5; 8 bases match TRBD1. Material for sequencing was PBMCs. The sequence was obtained from a man younger than 40 in good health and CMV-seropositive. The DNA of the CDR3 is TGTGCCAGCAGTGAAGGTGAGACAGGGGGCAATCAGCCCCAGCATTTT. Amino acid sequence: CASSEGETGGNQPQHF.